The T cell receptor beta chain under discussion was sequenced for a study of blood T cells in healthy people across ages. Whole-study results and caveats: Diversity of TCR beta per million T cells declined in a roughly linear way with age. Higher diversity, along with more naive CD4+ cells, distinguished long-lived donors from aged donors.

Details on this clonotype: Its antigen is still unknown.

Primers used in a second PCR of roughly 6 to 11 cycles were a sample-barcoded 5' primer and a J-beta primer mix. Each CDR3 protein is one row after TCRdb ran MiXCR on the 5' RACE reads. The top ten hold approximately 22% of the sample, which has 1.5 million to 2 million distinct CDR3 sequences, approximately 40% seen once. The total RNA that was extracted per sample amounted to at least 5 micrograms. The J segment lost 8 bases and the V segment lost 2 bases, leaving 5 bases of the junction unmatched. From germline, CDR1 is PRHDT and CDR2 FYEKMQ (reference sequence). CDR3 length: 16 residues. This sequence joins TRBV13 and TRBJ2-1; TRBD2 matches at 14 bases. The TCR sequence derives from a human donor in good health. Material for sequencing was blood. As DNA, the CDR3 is TGTGCCAGCAGCTTAACTGGGACTAGCGGGGGTGATGAGCAGTTCTTC. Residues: CASSLTGTSGGDEQFF.